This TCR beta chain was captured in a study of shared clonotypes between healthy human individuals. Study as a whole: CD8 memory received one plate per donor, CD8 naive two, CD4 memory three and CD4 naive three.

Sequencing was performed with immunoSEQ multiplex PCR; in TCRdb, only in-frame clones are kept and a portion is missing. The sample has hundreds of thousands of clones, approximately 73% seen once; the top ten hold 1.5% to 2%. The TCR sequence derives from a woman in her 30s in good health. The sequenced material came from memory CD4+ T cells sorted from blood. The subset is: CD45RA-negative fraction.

This CDR3 reads CASSVPTSGVDTQYF. CDR3 DNA sequence: TGTGCCAGCAGTGTCCCCACTAGCGGTGTAGATACGCAGTATTTT. The chain joins TRBV28 to TRBJ2-3, with TRBD2 identical over 8 bases. The germline V gene encodes CDR1 MDHEN and CDR2 SYDVKM. Trimming cost V 5 bases and J 5 bases; bases outside gene matches: 9. This CDR3 spans 15 amino acids.